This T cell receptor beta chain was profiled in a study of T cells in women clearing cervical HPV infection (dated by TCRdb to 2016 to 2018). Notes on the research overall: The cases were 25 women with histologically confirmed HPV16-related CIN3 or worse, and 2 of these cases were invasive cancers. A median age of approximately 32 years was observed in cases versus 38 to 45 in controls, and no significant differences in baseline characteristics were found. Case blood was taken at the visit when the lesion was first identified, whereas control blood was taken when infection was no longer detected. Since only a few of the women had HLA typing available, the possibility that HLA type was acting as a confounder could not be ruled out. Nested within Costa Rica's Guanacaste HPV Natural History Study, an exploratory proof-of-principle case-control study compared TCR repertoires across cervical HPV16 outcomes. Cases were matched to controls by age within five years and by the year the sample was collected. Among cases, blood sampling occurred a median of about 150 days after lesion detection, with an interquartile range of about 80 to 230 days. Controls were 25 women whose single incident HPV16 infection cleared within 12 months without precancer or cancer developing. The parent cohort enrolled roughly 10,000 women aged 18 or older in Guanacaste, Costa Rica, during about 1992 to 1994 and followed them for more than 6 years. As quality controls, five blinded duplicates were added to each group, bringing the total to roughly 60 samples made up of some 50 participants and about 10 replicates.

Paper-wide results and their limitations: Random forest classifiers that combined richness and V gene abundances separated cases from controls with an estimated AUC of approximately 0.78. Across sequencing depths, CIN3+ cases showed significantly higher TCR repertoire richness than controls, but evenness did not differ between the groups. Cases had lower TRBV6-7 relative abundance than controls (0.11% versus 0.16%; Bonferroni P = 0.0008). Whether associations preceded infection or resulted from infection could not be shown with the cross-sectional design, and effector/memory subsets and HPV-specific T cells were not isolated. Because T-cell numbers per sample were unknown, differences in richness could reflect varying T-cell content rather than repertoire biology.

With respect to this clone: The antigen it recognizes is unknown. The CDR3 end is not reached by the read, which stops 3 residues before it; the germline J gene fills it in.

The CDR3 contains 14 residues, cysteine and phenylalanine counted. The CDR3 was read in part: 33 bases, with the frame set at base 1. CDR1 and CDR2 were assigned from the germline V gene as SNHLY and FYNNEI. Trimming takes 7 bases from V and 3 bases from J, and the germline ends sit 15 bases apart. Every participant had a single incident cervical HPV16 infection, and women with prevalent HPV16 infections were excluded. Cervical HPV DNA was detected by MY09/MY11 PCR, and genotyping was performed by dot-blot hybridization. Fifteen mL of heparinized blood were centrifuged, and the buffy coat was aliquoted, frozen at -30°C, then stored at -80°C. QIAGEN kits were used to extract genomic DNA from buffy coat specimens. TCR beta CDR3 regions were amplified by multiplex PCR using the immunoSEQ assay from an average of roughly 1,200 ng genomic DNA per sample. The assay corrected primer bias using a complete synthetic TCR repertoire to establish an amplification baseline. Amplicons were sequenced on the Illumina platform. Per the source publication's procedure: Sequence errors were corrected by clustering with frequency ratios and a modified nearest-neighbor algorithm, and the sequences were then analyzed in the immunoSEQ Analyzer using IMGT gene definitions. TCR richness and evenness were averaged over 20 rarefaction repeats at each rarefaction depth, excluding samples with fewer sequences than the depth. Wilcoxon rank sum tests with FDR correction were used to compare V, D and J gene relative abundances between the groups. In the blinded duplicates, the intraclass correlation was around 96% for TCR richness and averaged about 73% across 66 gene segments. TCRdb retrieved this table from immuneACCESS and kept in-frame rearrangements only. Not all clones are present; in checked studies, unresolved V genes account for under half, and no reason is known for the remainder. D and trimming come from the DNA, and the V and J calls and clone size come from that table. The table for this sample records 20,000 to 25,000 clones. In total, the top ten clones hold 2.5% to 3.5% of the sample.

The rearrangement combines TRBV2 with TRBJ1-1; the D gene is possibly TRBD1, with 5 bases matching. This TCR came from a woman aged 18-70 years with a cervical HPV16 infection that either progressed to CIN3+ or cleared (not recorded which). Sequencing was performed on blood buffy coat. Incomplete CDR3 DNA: TGTGCCAGCACCTTTGGACGGACATACACTGAA. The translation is CASTFGRTYTE. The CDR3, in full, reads CASTFGRTYTEAFF.